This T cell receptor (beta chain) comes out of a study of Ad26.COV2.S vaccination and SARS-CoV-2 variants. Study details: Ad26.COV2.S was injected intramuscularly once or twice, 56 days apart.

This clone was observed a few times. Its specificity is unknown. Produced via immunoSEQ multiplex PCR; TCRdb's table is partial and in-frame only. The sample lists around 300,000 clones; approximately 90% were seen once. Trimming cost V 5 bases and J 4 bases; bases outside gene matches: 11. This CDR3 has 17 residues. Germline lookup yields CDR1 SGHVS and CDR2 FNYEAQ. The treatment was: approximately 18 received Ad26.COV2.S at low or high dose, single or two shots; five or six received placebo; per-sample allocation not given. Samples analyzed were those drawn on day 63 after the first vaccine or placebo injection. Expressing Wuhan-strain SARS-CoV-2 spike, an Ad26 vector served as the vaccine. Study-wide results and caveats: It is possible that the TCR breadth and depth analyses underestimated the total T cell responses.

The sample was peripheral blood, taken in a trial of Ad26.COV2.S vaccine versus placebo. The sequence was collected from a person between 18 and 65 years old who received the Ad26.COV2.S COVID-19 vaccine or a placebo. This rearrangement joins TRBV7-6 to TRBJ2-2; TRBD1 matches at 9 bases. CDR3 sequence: CASSRGGQTGGTGELFF. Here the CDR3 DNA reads TGTGCCAGCAGCCGGGGAGGCCAGACAGGGGGCACCGGGGAGCTGTTTTTT. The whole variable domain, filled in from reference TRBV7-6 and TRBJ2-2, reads GAGVSQSPRYKVTKRGQDVALRCDPISGHVSLYWYRQALGQGPEFLTYFNYEAQQDKSGLPNDRFSAERPEGSISTLTIQRTEQRDSAMYRCASSRGGQTGGTGELFFGEGSRLTVL.